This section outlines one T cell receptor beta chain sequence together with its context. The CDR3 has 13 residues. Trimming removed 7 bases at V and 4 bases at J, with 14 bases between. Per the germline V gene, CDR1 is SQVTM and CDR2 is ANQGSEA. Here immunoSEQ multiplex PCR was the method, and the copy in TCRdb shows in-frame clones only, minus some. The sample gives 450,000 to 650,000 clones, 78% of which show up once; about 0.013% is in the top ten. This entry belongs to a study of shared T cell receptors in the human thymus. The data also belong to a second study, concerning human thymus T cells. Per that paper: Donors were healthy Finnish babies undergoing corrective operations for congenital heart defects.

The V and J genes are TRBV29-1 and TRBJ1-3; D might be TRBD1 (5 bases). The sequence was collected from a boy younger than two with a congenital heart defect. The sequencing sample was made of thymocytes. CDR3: CSAVVGGGNTIYF. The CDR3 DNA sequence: TGCAGCGCTGTGGTGGGGGGAGGAAACACCATATATTTT.